This T cell receptor beta chain was profiled in a study of blood T cell repertoires in COVID-19. This table comes from immunoSEQ multiplex PCR, and its TCRdb copy is limited to in-frame clones, with some not included. The sample lists roughly 76,000 clones; roughly 89% were seen once. V was trimmed by 2 bases and J by 6 bases, leaving 14 bases between them. The CDR3 sequence is 14 residues long. Germline V gene lookup returns CDR1 GTSNPN and CDR2 SVGIG (reference sequence). Sequenced material: peripheral blood. The rearrangement uses TRBV30 and TRBJ2-1; tentatively, D is TRBD2 (7 bases). The clonotype was recovered from a man aged 30 to 39 with acute or convalescent COVID-19. CDR3 protein: CAWSRGAGSNEQFF. The DNA of the CDR3 is TGTGCCTGGAGTCGGGGGGCCGGCAGCAATGAGCAGTTCTTC.